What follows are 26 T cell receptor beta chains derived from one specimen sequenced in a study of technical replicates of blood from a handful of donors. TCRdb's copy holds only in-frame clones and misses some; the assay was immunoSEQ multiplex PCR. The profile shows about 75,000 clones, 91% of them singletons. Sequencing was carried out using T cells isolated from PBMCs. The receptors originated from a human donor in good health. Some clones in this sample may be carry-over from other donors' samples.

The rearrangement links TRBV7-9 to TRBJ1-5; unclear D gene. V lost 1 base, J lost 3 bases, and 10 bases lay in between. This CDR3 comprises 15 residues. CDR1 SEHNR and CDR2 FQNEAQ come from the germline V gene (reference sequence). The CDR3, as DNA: TGTGCCAGCAGCTTAGGGGCAGTAACCAATCAGCCCCAGCATTTT. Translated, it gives CASSLGAVTNQPQHF.

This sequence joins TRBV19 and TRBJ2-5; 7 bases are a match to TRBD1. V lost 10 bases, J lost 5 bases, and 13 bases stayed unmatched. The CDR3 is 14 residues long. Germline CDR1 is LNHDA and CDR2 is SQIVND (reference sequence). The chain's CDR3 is CATAPTGNSETQYF. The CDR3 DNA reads TGTGCCACCGCCCCGACAGGGAATAGCGAGACCCAGTACTTC.

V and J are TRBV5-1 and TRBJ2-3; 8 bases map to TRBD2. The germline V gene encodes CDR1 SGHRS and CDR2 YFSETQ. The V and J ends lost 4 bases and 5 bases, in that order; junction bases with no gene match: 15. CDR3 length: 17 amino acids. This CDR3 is CASSLAPAGTRIDTQYF. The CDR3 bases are TGCGCCAGCAGCCTGGCCCCGGCCGGGACTAGAATAGATACGCAGTATTTT.

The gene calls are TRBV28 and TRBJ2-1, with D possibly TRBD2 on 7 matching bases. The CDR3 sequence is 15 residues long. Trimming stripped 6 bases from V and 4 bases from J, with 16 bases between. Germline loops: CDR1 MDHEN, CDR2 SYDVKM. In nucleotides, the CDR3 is TGTGCCAGCAGAGGGGGGACTATTACTTACAATGAGCAGTTCTTC. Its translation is CASRGGTITYNEQFF.

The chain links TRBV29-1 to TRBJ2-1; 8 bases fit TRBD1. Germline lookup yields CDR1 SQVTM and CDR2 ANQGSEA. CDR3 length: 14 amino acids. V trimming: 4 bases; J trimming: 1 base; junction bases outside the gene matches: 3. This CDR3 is CSVADRGSYNEQFF. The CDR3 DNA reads TGCAGCGTTGCTGACAGGGGATCCTACAATGAGCAGTTCTTC.

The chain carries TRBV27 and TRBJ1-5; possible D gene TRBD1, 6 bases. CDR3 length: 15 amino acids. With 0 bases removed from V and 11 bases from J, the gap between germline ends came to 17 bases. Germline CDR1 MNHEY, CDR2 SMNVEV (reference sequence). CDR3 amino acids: CASSLSGGGHGAQHF. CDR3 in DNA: TGTGCCAGCAGTTTATCAGGGGGGGGGCATGGGGCCCAGCATTTT.

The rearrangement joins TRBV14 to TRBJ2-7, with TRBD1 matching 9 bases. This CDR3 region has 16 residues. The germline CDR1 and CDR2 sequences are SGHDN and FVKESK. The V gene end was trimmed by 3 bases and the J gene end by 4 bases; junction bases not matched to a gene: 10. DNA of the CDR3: TGTGCCAGCAGCCAGGCGGGGACAGGGTATCCGTACGAGCAGTACTTC. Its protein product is CASSQAGTGYPYEQYF.

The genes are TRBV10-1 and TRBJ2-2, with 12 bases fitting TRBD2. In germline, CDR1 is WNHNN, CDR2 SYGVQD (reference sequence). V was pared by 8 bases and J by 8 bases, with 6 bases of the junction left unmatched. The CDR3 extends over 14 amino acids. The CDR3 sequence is CASGLAGQAGELFF. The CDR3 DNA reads TGCGCCAGCGGACTAGCGGGGCAGGCGGGGGAGCTGTTTTTT.

CDR3 amino acids: CASSYGTSGRPTYNEQFF. The CDR3 nucleotides are TGTGCCAGCTCATACGGGACTAGCGGGAGGCCGACCTACAATGAGCAGTTCTTC. The chain couples TRBV18 to TRBJ2-1; TRBD2 matches 15 bases. Trimming cost V 5 bases and J 2 bases; bases outside gene matches: 7. The CDR3 has 18 residues. Germline V gene data show CDR1 as KGHSH and CDR2 as LQKENI.

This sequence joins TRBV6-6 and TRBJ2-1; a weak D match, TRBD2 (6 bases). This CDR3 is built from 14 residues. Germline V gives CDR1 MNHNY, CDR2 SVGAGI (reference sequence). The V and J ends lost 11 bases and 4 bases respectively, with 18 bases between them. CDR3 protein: CASKPGLKYNEQFF. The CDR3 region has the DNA TGTGCCTCCAAACCCGGACTAAAGTACAATGAGCAGTTCTTC.

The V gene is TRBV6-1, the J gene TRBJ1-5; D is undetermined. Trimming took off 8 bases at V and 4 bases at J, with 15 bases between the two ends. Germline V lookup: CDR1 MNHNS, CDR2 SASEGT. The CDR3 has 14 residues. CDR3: CASRNAGRNQPQHF. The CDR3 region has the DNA TGTGCCAGCCGAAACGCAGGAAGGAATCAGCCCCAGCATTTT.

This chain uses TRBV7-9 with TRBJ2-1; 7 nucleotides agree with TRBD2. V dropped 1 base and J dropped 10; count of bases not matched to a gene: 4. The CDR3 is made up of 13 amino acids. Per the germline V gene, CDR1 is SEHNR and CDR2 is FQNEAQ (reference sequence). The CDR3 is CASSLEGAGEQFF. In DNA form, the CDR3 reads TGTGCCAGCAGCTTAGAAGGAGCGGGGGAGCAGTTCTTC.

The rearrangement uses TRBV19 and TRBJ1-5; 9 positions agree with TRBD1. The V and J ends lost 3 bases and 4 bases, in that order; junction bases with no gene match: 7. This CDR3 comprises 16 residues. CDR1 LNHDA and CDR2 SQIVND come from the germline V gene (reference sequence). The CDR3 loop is CASSIRTGALNQPQHF. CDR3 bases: TGTGCCAGTAGTATCCGGACAGGGGCCCTTAATCAGCCCCAGCATTTT. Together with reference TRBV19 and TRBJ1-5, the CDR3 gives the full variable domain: DGGITQSPKYLFRKEGQNVTLSCEQNLNHDAMYWYRQDPGQGLRLIYYSQIVNDFQKGDIAEGYSVSREKKESFPLTVTSAQKNPTAFYLCASSIRTGALNQPQHFGDGTRLSIL.

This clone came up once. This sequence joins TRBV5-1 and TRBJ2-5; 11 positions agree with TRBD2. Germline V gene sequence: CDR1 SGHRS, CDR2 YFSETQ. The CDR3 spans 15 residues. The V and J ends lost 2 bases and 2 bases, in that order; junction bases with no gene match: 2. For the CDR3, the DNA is TGCGCCAGCAGCTTAAGGACTAGCGGGCAAGAGACCCAGTACTTC. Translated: CASSLRTSGQETQYF.

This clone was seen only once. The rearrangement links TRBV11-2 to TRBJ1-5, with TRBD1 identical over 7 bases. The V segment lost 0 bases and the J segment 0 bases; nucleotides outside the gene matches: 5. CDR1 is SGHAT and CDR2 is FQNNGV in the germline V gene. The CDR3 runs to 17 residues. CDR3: CASSLEGTAYSNQPQHF. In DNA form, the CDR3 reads TGTGCCAGCAGCTTAGAGGGGACAGCCTATAGCAATCAGCCCCAGCATTTT.

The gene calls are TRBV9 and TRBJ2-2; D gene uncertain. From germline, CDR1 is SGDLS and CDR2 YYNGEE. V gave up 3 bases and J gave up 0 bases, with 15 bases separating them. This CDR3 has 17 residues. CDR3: CASSGRQTPTNTGELFF. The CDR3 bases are TGTGCCAGCAGCGGACGACAAACCCCGACGAACACCGGGGAGCTGTTTTTT. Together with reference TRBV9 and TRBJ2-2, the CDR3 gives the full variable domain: DSGVTQTPKHLITATGQRVTLRCSPRSGDLSVYWYQQSLDQGLQFLIQYYNGEERAKGNILERFSAQQFPDLHSELNLSSLELGDSALYFCASSGRQTPTNTGELFFGEGSRLTVL.

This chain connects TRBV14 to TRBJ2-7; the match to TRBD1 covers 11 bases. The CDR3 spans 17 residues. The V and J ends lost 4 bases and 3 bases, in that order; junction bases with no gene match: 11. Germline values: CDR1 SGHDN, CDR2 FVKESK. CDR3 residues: CASSPLPGTGGFYEQYF. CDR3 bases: TGTGCCAGCAGCCCTCTGCCCGGGACAGGGGGTTTCTACGAGCAGTACTTC.

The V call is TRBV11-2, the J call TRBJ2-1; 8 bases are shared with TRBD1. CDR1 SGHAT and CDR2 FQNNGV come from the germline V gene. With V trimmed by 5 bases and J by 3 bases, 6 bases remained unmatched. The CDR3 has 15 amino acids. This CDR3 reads CASSKEGQDYNEQFF. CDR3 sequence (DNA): TGTGCCAGCAGCAAGGAGGGACAGGACTACAATGAGCAGTTCTTC.

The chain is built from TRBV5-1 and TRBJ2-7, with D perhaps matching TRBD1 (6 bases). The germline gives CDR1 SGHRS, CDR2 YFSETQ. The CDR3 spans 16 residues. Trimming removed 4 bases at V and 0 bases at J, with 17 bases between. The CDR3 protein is CASSTLGQLRSYEQYF. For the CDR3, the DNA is TGCGCCAGCAGCACCCTAGGACAGCTCCGCTCCTACGAGCAGTACTTC.

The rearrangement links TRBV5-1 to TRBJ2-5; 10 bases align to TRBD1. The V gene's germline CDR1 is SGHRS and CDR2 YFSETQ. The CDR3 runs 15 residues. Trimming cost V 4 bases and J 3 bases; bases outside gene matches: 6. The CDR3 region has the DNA TGCGCCAGCAGCACCGCCGGGACAGGGGAAGAGACCCAGTACTTC. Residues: CASSTAGTGEETQYF.

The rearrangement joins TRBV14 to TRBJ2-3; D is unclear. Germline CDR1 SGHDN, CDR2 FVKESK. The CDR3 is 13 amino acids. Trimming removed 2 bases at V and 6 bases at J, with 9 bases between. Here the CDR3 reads CASSQLFGDTQYF. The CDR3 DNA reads TGTGCCAGCAGCCAACTCTTCGGGGATACGCAGTATTTT.

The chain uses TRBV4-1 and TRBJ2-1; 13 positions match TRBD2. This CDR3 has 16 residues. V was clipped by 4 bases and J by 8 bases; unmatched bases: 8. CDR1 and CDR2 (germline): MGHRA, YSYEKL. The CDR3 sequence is CASSPWTSGSRHEQFF. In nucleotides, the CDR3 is TGCGCCAGCAGCCCCTGGACTAGCGGGAGTCGGCATGAGCAGTTCTTC.

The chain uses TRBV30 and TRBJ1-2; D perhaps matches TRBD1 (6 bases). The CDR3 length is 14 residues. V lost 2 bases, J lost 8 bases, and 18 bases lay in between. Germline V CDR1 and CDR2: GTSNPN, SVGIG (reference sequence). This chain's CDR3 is CAWSRHSGHAGYTF. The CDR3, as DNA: TGTGCCTGGAGTCGTCACTCGGGACACGCAGGCTACACCTTC.

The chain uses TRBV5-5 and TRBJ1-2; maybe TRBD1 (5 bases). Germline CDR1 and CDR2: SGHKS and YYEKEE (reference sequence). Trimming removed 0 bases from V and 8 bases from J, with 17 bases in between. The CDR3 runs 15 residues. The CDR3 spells CASSLATGGVGGYTF. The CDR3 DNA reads TGTGCCAGCAGCTTGGCCACAGGCGGCGTAGGGGGCTACACCTTC.

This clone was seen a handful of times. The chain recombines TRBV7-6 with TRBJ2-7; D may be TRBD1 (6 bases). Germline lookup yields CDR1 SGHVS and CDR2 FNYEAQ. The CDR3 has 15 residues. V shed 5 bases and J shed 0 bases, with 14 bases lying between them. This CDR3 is CASSPMTGDSYEQYF. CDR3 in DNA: TGTGCCAGCAGCCCGATGACAGGCGACTCCTACGAGCAGTACTTC.

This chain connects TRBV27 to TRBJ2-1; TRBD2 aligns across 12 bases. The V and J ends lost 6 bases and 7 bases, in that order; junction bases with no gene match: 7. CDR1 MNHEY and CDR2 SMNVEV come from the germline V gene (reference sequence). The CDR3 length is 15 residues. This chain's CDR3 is CASRLSGTSGNEQFF. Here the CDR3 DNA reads TGTGCCAGCAGACTATCCGGGACTAGCGGGAATGAGCAGTTCTTC.